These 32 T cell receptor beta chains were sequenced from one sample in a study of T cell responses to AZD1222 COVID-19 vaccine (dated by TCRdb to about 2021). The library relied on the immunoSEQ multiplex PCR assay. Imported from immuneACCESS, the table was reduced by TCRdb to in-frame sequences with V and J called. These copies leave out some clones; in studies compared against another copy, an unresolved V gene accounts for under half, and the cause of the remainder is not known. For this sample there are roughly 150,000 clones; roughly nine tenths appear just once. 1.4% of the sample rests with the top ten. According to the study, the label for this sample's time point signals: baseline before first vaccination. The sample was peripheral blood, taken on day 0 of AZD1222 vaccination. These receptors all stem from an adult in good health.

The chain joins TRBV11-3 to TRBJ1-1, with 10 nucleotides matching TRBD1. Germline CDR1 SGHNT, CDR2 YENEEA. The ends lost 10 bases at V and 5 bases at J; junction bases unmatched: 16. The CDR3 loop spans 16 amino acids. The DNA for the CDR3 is TGTGCCACTCGTGACAGGGGGCGGAAAGAAAGGACTGAAGCTTTCTTT. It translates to CATRDRGRKERTEAFF.

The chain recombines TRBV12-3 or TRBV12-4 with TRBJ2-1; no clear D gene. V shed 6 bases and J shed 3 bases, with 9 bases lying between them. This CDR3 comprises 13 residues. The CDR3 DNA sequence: TGTGCCAGCAGCGAGACGGGCTACAATGAGCAGTTCTTC. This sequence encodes CASSETGYNEQFF.

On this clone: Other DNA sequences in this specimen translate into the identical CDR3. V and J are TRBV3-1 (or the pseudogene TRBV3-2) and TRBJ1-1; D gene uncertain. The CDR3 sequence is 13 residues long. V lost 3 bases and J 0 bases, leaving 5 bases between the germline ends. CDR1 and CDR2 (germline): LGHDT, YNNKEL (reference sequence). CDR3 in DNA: TGTGCCAGCAGCCAGAGGGTGAACACTGAAGCTTTCTTT. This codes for CASSQRVNTEAFF.

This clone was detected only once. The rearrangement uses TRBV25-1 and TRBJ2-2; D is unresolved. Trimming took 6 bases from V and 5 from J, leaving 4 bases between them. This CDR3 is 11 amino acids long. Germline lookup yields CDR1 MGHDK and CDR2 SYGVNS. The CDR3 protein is CASRVTGELFF. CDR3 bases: TGTGCCAGCAGGGTTACCGGGGAGCTGTTTTTT.

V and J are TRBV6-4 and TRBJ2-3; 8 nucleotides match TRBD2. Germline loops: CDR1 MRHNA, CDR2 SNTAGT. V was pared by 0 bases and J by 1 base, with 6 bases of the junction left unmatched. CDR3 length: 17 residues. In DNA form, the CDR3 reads TGTGCCAGCAGTGACTCGTCCAGCGGGGGAGGCACAGATACGCAGTATTTT. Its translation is CASSDSSSGGGTDTQYF.

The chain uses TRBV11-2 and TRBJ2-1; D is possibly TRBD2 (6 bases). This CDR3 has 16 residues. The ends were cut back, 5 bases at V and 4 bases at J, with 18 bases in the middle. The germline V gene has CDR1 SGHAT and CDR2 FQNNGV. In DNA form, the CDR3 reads TGTGCCAGCAGCCAGCCGAGGGACTGGCGATACAATGAGCAGTTCTTC. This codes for CASSQPRDWRYNEQFF.

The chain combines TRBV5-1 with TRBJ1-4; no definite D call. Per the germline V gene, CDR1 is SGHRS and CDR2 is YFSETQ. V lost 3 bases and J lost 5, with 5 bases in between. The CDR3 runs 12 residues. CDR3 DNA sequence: TGCGCCAGCAGCTATGAGAATGAAAAACTGTTTTTT. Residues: CASSYENEKLFF.

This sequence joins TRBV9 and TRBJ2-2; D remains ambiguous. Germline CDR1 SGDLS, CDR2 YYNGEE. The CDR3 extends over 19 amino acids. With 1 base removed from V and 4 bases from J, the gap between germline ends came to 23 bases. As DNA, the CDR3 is TGTGCCAGCAGCGTAACACCCCCCCCATGGGCCGGGCCCACCGGGGAGCTGTTTTTT. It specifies CASSVTPPPWAGPTGELFF.

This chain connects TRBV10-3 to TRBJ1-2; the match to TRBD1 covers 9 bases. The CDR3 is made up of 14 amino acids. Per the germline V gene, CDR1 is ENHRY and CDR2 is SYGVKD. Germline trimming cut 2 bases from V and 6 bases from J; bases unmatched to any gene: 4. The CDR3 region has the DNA TGTGCCATCAGTGAGACGGGACAGGGTCATGGCTACACCTTC. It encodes CAISETGQGHGYTF.

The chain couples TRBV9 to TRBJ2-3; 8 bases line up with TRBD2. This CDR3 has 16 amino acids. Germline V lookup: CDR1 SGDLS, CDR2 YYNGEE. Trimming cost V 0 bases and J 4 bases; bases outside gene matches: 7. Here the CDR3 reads CASSVESGGFADTQYF. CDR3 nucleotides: TGTGCCAGCAGCGTAGAGAGCGGGGGCTTCGCAGATACGCAGTATTTT. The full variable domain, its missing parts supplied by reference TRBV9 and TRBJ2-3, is DSGVTQTPKHLITATGQRVTLRCSPRSGDLSVYWYQQSLDQGLQFLIQYYNGEERAKGNILERFSAQQFPDLHSELNLSSLELGDSALYFCASSVESGGFADTQYFGPGTRLTVL.

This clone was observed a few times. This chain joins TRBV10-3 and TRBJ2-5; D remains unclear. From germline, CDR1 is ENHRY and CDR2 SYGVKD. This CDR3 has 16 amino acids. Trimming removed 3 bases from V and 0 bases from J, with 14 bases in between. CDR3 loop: CAISDDYMRYQETQYF. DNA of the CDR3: TGTGCCATCAGTGACGATTATATGCGGTACCAAGAGACCCAGTACTTC.

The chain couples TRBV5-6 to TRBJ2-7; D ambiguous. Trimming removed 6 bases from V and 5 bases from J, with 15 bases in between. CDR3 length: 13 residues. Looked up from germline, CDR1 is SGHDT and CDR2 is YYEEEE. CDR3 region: CASKPGYGHEQYF. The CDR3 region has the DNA TGTGCCAGCAAGCCGGGTTATGGCCACGAGCAGTACTTC.

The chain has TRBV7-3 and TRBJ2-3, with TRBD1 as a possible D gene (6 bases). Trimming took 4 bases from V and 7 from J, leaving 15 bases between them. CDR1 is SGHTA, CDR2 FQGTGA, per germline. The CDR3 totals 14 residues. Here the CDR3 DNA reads TGTGCCAGCAGCTCGGCAGGGGTCCAAAATACGCAGTATTTT. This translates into CASSSAGVQNTQYF.

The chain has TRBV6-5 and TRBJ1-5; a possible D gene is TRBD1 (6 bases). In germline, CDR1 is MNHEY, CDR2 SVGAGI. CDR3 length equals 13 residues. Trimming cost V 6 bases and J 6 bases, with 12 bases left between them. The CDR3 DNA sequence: TGTGCCAGCAGCGACAGGTGGGGTCAGCCCCAGCATTTT. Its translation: CASSDRWGQPQHF.

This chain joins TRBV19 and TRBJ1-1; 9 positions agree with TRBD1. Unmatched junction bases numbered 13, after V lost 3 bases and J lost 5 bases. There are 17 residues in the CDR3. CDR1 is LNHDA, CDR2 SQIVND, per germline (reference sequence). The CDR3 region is CASSMSSWDRVKTEAFF. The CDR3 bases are TGTGCCAGTAGTATGAGCTCCTGGGACAGGGTAAAAACTGAAGCTTTCTTT.

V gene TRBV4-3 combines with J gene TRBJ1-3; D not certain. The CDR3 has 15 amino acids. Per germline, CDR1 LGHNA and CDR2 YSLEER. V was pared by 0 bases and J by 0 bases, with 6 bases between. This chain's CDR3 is CASSQEGFSGNTIYF. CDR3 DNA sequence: TGCGCCAGCAGCCAAGAAGGGTTCTCTGGAAACACCATATATTTT.

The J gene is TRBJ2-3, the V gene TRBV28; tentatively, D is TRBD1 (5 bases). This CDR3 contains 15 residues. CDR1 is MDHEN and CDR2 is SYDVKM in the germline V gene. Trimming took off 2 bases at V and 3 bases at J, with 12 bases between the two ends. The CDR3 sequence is CASSLPSRQTDTQYF. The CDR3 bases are TGTGCCAGCAGTTTACCTTCACGACAGACAGATACGCAGTATTTT.

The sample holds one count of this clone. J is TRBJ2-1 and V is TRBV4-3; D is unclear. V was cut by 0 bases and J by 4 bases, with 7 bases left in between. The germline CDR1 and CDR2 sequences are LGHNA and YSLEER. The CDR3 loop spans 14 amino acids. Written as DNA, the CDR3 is TGCGCCAGCAGCCAAGATCCCATATACAATGAGCAGTTCTTC. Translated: CASSQDPIYNEQFF.

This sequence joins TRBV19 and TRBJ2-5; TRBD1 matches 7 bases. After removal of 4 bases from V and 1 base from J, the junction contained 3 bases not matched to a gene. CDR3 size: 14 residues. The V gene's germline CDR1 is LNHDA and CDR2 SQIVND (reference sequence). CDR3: CASSSSGGQETQYF. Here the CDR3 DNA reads TGTGCCAGTAGTAGTTCAGGGGGCCAAGAGACCCAGTACTTC.

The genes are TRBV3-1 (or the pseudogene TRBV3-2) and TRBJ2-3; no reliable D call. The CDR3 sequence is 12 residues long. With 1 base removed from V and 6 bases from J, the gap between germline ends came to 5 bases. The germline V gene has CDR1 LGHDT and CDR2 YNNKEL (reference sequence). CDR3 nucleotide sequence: TGTGCCAGCAGCCAAGGGTCCGATACGCAGTATTTT. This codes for CASSQGSDTQYF.

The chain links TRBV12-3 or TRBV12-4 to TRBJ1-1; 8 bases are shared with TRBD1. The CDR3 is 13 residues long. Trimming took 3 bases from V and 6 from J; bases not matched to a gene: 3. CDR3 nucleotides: TGTGCCAGCAGTTTCAGGGGGCAGGCTGAAGCTTTCTTT. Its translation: CASSFRGQAEAFF.

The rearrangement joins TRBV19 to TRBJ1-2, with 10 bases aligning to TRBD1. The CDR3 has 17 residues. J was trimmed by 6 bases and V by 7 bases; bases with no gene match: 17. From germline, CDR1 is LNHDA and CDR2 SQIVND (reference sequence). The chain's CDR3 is CASNSRGTGDYRHGYTF. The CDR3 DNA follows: TGTGCCAGTAACTCGAGGGGGACAGGGGACTACCGACATGGCTACACCTTC. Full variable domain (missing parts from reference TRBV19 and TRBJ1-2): DGGITQSPKYLFRKEGQNVTLSCEQNLNHDAMYWYRQDPGQGLRLIYYSQIVNDFQKGDIAEGYSVSREKKESFPLTVTSAQKNPTAFYLCASNSRGTGDYRHGYTFGSGTRLTVV.

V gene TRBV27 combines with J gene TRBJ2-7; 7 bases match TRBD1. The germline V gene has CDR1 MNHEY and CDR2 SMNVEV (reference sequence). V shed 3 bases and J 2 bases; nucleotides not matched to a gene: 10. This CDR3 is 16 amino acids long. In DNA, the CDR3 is TGTGCCAGCAGTTTTGCCGCGACAGGGACGACCTACGAGCAGTACTTC. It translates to CASSFAATGTTYEQYF.

CDR3 in amino acids: CASSPKPVGTEAFF. CDR3 nucleotide sequence: TGTGCCAGCTCACCCAAGCCAGTGGGCACTGAAGCTTTCTTT. This chain uses TRBV18 with TRBJ1-1; D uncertain. The CDR3 is 14 residues long. In germline, CDR1 is KGHSH, CDR2 LQKENI. V was clipped by 3 bases and J by 4 bases, with 12 bases between them.

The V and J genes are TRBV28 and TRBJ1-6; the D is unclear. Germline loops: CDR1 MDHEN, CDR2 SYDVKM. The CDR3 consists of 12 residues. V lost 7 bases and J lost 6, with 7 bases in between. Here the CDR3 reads CASTSGNSPLHF. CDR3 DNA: TGTGCCAGCACCTCCGGTAATTCACCCCTCCACTTT.

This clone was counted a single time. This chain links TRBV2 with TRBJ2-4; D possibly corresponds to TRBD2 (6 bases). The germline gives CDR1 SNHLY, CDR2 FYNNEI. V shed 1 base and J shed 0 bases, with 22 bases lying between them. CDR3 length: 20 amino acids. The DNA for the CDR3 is TGTGCCAGCAGTGAAGTAGCGGAGGACGGACTCTTTATAGCCAAAAACATTCAGTACTTC. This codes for CASSEVAEDGLFIAKNIQYF.

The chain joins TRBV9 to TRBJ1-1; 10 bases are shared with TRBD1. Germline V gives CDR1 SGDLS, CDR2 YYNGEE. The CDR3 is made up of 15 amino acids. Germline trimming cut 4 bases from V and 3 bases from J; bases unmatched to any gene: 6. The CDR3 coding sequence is TGTGCCAGCAGCCCCGAGGACAGGGGGGACACTGAAGCTTTCTTT. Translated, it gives CASSPEDRGDTEAFF.

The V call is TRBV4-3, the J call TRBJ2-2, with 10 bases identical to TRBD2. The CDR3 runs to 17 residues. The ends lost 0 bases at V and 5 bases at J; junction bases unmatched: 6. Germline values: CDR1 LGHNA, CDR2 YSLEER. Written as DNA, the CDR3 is TGCGCCAGCAGCCAAGATTCGAGCGGGAGGGGTACCGGGGAGCTGTTTTTT. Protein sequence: CASSQDSSGRGTGELFF.

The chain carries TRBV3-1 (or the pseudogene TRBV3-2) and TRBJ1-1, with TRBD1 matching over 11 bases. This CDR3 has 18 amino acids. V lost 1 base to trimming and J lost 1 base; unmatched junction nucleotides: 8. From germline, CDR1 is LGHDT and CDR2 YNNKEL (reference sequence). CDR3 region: CASSQGDRGNIGNTEAFF. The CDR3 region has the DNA TGTGCCAGCAGCCAAGGGGACAGGGGGAACATTGGGAACACTGAAGCTTTCTTT.

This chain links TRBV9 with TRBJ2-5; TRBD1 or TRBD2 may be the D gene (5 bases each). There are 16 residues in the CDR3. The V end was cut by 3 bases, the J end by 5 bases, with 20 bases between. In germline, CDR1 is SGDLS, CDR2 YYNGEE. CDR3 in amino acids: CASSGPPGLGAETQYF. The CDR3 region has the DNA TGTGCCAGCAGCGGCCCTCCGGGTCTCGGGGCGGAGACCCAGTACTTC.

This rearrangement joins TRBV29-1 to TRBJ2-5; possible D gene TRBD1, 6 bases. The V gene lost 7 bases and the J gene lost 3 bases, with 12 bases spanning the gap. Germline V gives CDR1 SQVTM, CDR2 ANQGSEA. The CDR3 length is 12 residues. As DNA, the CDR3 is TGCAGCGAATACAGGGATGAAGAGACCCAGTACTTC. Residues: CSEYRDEETQYF. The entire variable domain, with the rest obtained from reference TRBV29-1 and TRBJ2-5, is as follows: SAVISQKPSRDICQRGTSLTIQCQVDSQVTMMFWYRQQPGQSLTLIATANQGSEATYESGFVIDKFPISRPNLTFSTLTVSNMSPEDSSIYLCSEYRDEETQYFGPGTRLLVL.

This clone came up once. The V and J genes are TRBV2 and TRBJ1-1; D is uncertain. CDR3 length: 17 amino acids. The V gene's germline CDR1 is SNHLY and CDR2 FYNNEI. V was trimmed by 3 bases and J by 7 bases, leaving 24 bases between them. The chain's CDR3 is CASSEWGNQAEKNEAFF. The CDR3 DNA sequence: TGTGCCAGCAGTGAGTGGGGAAACCAGGCGGAGAAAAATGAAGCTTTCTTT.